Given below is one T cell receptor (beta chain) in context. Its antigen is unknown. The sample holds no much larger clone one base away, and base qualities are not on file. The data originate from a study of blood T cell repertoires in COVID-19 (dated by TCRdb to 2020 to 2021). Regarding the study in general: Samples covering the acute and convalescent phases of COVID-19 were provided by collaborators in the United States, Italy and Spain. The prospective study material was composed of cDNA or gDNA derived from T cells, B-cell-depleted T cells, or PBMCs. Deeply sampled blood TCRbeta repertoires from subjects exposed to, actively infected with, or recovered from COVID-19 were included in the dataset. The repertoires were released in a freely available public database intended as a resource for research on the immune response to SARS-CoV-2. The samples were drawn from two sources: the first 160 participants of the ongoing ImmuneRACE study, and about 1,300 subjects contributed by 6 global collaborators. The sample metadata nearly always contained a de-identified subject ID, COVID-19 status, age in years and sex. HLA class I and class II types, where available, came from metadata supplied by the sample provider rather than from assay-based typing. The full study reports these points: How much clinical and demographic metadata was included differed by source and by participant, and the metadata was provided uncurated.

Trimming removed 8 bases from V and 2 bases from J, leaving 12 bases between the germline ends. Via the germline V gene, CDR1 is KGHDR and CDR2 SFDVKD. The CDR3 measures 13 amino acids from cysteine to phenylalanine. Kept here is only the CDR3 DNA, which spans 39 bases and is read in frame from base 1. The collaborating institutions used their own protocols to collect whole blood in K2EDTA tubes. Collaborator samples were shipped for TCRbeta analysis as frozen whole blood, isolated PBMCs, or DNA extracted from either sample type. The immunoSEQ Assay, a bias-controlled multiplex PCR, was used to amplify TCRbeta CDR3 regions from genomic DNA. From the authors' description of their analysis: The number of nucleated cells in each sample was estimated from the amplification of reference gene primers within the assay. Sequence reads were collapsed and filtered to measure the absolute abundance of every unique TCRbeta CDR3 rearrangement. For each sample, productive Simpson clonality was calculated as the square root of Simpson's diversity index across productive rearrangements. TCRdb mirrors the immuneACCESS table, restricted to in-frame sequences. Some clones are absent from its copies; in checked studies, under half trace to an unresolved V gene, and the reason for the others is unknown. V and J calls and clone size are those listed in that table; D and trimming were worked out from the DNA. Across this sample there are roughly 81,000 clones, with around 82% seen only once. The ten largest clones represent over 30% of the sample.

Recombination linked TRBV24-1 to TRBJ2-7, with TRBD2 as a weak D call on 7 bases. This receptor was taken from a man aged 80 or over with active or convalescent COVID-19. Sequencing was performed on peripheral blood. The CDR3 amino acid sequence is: CATNGGRTYEQYF. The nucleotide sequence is TGTGCCACCAACGGGGGGCGAACCTACGAGCAGTACTTC.